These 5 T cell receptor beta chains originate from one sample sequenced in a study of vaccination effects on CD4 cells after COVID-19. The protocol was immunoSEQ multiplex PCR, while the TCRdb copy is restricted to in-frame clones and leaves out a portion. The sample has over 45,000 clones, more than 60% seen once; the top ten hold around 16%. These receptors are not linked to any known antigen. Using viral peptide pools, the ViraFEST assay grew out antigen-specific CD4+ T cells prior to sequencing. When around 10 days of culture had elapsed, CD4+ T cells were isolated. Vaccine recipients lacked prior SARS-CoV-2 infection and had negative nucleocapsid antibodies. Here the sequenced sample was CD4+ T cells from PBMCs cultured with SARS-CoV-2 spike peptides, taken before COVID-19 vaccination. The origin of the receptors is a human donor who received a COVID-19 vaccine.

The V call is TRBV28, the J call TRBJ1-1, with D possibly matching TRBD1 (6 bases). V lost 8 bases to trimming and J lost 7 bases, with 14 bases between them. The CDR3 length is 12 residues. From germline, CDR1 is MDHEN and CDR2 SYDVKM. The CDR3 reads CASYSLQGEAFF. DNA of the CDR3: TGTGCCAGCTACTCCTTACAGGGTGAAGCTTTCTTT.

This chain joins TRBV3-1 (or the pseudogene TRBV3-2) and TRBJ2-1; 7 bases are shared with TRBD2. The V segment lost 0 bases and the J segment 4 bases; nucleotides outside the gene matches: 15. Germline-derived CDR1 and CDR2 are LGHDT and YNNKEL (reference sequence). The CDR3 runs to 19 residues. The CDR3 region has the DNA TGTGCCAGCAGCCAAGAAAGGTTGGGACCAGGGAGGGCATACAATGAGCAGTTCTTC. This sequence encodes CASSQERLGPGRAYNEQFF.

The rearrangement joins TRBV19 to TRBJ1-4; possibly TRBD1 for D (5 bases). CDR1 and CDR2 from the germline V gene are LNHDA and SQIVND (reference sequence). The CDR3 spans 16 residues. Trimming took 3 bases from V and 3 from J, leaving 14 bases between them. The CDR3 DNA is TGTGCCAGTAGTATCCTGAGGGGAGGGCCTAATGAAAAACTGTTTTTT. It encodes CASSILRGGPNEKLFF.

The CDR3 region is CAIRGQGPYGYTF. CDR3 in DNA: TGTGCCATCAGGGGACAGGGGCCCTATGGCTACACCTTC. J is TRBJ1-2 and V is TRBV10-3; 10 positions agree with TRBD1. V lost 6 bases, J lost 4 bases, and 2 bases stayed unmatched. Germline V lookup: CDR1 ENHRY, CDR2 SYGVKD. This CDR3 comprises 13 residues.

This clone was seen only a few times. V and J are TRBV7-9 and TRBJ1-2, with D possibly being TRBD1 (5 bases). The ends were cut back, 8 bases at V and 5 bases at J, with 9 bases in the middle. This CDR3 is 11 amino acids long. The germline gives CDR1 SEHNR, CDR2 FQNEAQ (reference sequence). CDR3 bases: TGTGCCAGCCGGGGGGGGTATGGCTACACCTTC. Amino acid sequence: CASRGGYGYTF.